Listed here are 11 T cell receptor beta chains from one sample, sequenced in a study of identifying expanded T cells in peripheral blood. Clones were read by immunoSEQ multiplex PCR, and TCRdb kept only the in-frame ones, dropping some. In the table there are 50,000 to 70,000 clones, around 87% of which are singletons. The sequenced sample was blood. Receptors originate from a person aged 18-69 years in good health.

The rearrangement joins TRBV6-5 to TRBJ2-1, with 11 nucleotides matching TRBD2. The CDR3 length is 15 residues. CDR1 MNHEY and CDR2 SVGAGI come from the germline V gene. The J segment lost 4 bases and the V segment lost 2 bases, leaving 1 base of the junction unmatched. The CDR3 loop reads CASSYRLAGYNEQFF. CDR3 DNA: TGTGCCAGCAGTTACCGACTAGCGGGATACAATGAGCAGTTCTTC.

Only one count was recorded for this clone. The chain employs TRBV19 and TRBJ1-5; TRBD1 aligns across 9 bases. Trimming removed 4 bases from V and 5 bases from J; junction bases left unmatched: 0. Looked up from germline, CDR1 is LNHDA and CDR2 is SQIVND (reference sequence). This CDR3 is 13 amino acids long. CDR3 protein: CASSRDRDQPQHF. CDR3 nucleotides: TGTGCCAGTAGTAGGGACAGGGATCAGCCCCAGCATTTT.

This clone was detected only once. The CDR3 reads CASTLTSGGAYEQFF. The CDR3 DNA reads as TGTGCCAGCACTCTAACTAGCGGGGGGGCTTATGAGCAGTTCTTC. V and J are TRBV5-4 and TRBJ2-1, with 13 bases that match TRBD2. The CDR3 is 15 residues long. The V gene's germline CDR1 is SGHNT and CDR2 YYREEE (reference sequence). The V gene end was trimmed by 6 bases and the J gene end by 8 bases; junction bases not matched to a gene: 8.

The CDR3 loop reads CASSLNRGSSGNTIYF. For the CDR3, the DNA is TGTGCCAGCAGCTTAAACCGCGGTTCCTCTGGAAACACCATATATTTT. The chain recombines TRBV5-4 with TRBJ1-3; the D is unclear. Germline CDR1 and CDR2: SGHNT and YYREEE (reference sequence). Between the trimmed V and J ends, which lost 2 bases and 0 bases, there was a span of 12 bases. CDR3 length: 16 amino acids.

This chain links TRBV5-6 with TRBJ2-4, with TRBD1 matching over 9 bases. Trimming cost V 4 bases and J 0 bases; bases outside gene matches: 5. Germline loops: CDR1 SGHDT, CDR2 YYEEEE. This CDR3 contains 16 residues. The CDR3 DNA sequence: TGTGCCAGCAGCCCGGGGACAGGGCTAGCCAAAAACATTCAGTACTTC. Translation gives CASSPGTGLAKNIQYF.

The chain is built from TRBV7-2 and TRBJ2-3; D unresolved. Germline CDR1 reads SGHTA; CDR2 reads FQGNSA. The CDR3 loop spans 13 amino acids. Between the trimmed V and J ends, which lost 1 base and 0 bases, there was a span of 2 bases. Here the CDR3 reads CASSLGSTDTQYF. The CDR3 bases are TGTGCCAGCAGCTTAGGGAGCACAGATACGCAGTATTTT.

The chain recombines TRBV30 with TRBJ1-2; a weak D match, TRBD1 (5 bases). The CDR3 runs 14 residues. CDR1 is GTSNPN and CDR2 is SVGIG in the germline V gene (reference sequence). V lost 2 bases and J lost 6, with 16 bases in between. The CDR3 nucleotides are TGTGCCTGGAGTCCCACGCTGACAGAACATGGCTACACCTTC. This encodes CAWSPTLTEHGYTF.

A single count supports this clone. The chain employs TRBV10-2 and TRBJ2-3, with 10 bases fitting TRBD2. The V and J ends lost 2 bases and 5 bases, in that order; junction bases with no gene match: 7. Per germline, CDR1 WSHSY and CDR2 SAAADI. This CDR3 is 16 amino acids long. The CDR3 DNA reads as TGCGCCAGCAGTGAGGGGCGAGCGGGAGGGGAAGATACGCAGTATTTT. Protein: CASSEGRAGGEDTQYF.

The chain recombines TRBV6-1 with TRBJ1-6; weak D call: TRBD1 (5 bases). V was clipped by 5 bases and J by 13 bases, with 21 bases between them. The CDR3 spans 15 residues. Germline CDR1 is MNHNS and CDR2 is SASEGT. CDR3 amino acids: CASSPLVDSSSPLHF. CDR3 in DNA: TGTGCCAGCAGTCCACTTGTCGACAGTTCTTCCCCCCTCCACTTT.

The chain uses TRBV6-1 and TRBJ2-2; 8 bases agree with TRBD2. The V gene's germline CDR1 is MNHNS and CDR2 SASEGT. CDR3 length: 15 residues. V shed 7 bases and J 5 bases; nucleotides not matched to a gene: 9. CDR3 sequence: CASTRAGGGTGELFF. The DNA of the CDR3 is TGTGCCAGCACCCGCGCGGGGGGCGGAACCGGGGAGCTGTTTTTT.

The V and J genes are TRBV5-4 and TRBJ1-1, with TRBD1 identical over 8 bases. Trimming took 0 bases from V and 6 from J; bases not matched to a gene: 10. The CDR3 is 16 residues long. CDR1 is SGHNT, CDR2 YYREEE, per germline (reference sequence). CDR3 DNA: TGTGCCAGCAGCTTGGATTTTCAGGGGGCAGGCTCTGAAGCTTTCTTT. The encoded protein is CASSLDFQGAGSEAFF.